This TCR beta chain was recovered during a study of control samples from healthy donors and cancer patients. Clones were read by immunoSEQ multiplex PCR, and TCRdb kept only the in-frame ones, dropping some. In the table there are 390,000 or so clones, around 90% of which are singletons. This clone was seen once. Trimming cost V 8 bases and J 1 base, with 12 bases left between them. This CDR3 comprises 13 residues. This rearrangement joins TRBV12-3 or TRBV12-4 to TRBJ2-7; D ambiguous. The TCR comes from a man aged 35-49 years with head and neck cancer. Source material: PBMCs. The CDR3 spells CASRVGSSYEQYF. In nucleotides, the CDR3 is TGTGCCAGCCGAGTAGGGTCTTCCTACGAGCAGTACTTC.